This is a list of T cell receptor beta chains from one sample in a study of molecular identifiers for immune sequencing clone quantification. Via MiXCR, TCRdb re-called the PCR reads, giving one row per CDR3 protein. The sample comprises under 650,000 distinct CDR3 sequences, just under 20% of which are singletons, and 0.85% rests with the top ten. The sample taken for sequencing was naive CD8+ T cells from blood, with Jurkat cell RNA spiked in. The receptors were gathered from a human donor in good health. Some libraries in this study had Jurkat cell RNA spiked in. Each CDR3 is given with its conserved first and last residue. The D gene is left open where the match is weak. Rows may omit the clone size; those that give it use once, few, many or a size class.

V	D	J	size	CDR3	DNA
TRBV3-1	TRBD2	TRBJ2-3	NA	CASSQRTPLAGARDTQYF	TGTGCCAGCAGCCAAAGAACCCCGCTAGCGGGGGCCCGGGATACGCAGTATTTT
TRBV13	NA	TRBJ1-2	NA	CADSIQGPTNYGYTF	TGTGCCGACAGCATACAGGGTCCCACCAACTATGGCTACACCTTC
TRBV5-1	NA	TRBJ2-1	many	CASSLAHPVSSYNEQFF	TGCGCCAGCAGCTTGGCGCACCCAGTAAGCTCCTACAATGAGCAGTTCTTC
TRBV5-5	NA	TRBJ2-5	many	CASSLAWGAGETQYF	TGTGCCAGCAGCTTGGCCTGGGGGGCAGGAGAGACCCAGTACTTC
TRBV4-1	NA	TRBJ2-5	many	CASSQARLVQETQYF	TGCGCCAGCAGCCAAGCCCGACTAGTCCAAGAGACCCAGTACTTC
TRBV27	NA	TRBJ1-2	many	CASSLLGAGHGYTF	TGTGCCAGCAGTTTATTAGGGGCAGGGCATGGCTACACCTTC
TRBV6-2/TRBV6-3	TRBD2	TRBJ2-1	many	CATVAGGYNEQFF	TGTGCCACCGTAGCGGGGGGGTACAATGAGCAGTTCTTC
TRBV2	TRBD1	TRBJ2-5	many	CASGPMLTGGFETQYF	TGTGCCAGCGGCCCAATGCTGACAGGGGGGTTTGAGACCCAGTACTTC
TRBV7-2	TRBD2	TRBJ2-7	many	CASSESSGYEQYF	TGTGCCAGCAGCGAGTCTAGCGGTTACGAGCAGTACTTC
TRBV29-1	NA	TRBJ2-7	many	CSVYIRSGSAYEQYF	TGCAGCGTCTACATCAGGTCTGGTAGCGCCTACGAGCAGTACTTC
TRBV12-3/TRBV12-4	NA	TRBJ2-1	many	CASTLEHGEQFF	TGTGCCAGCACCCTCGAACACGGGGAGCAGTTCTTC
TRBV4-1	TRBD2	TRBJ2-3	many	CASRQLAGEDTQYF	TGCGCCAGCAGGCAACTAGCGGGAGAAGATACGCAGTATTTT
TRBV5-1	NA	TRBJ1-2	once	CASSLNGEAYGYTF	TGCGCCAGCAGCTTGAACGGGGAAGCCTATGGCTACACCTTC
TRBV7-2	TRBD1	TRBJ2-7	many	CASSSRDRSLYEQYF	TGTGCCAGCAGCTCCCGGGACAGGAGTCTGTACGAGCAGTACTTC
TRBV6-2/TRBV6-3	NA	TRBJ1-5	many	CASSYWDINQPQHF	TGTGCCAGCAGTTACTGGGACATCAATCAGCCCCAGCATTTT
TRBV4-3	TRBD1	TRBJ1-5	few	CASSQDSTGGDQPQHF	TGCGCCAGCAGCCAAGATAGCACAGGGGGTGATCAGCCCCAGCATTTT
TRBV2	NA	TRBJ1-1	many	CASSIKVGGFEAFF	TGTGCCAGCAGTATAAAGGTCGGAGGGTTTGAAGCTTTCTTT
TRBV11-2	NA	TRBJ2-1	many	CASSLISSYNEQFF	TGTGCCAGCAGCTTAATTAGCTCCTACAATGAGCAGTTCTTC
TRBV5-4	TRBD2	TRBJ2-2	NA	CASEYGGANTGELFF	TGTGCCAGCGAATACGGGGGGGCGAACACCGGGGAGCTGTTTTTT
TRBV7-8	NA	TRBJ2-4	many	CASSLAGVAKNIQYF	TGTGCCAGCAGCTTAGCAGGGGTAGCCAAAAACATTCAGTACTTC
TRBV25-1	TRBD1	TRBJ2-2	few	CASSGQGWSGELFF	TGTGCCAGCAGTGGACAGGGTTGGTCCGGGGAGCTGTTTTTT
TRBV19	NA	TRBJ2-7	NA	CASSECISYEQYF	TGTGCCAGTAGTGAGTGTATCTCCTACGAGCAGTACTTC
TRBV6-5	NA	TRBJ1-1	many	CASSYRGPGGGAFF	TGTGCCAGCAGTTACCGGGGCCCGGGAGGGGGAGCTTTCTTT
TRBV30	TRBD1	TRBJ2-2	many	CAWGPGGTGELFF	TGTGCCTGGGGGCCAGGGGGCACCGGGGAGCTGTTTTTT
TRBV20-1	TRBD2	TRBJ2-5	many	CSARGFGREDFVETQYF	TGCAGTGCTAGGGGGTTTGGGCGGGAGGACTTCGTGGAGACCCAGTACTTC
TRBV29-1	NA	TRBJ1-2	many	CSVEDTTNYGYTF	TGCAGCGTTGAGGACACGACTAACTATGGCTACACCTTC
TRBV4-2	TRBD2	TRBJ2-5	many	CASSLVLAGAGETQYF	TGTGCCAGCAGCCTAGTACTAGCGGGCGCGGGAGAGACCCAGTACTTC
TRBV5-4	TRBD2	TRBJ2-7	many	CASSNKLAGVGYEQYF	TGTGCCAGCAGCAACAAACTAGCGGGAGTTGGGTACGAGCAGTACTTC
TRBV23-1	TRBD2	TRBJ2-7	many	CASSQIERGPTRSSYEQYF	TGCGCCAGCAGTCAAATAGAGCGGGGCCCAACCCGAAGCTCCTACGAGCAGTACTTC
TRBV2	TRBD1	TRBJ2-2	many	CASKGYPGQSYTGELFF	TGTGCCAGCAAGGGATATCCGGGACAGAGTTACACCGGGGAGCTGTTTTTT
TRBV7-9	NA	TRBJ1-1	few	CASRRMRGRLEAFF	TGTGCCAGCAGACGTATGCGAGGCCGACTTGAAGCTTTCTTT
TRBV29-1	TRBD2	TRBJ2-7	NA	CSGRGSGGAEQYF	TGCAGCGGACGGGGCAGCGGGGGGGCCGAGCAGTACTTC
TRBV18	NA	TRBJ2-7	many	CASSDTGSPYEQYF	TGTGCCAGCTCAGACACCGGGAGCCCCTACGAGCAGTACTTC
TRBV3-1	TRBD2	TRBJ2-4	many	CASSQDPGTIQVDIQYF	TGTGCCAGCAGCCAAGACCCAGGGACTATTCAGGTGGACATTCAGTACTTC
TRBV7-9	NA	TRBJ2-7	many	CASSGTDRARGEFYEQYF	TGTGCCAGCAGCGGGACCGACAGGGCCAGGGGGGAGTTCTACGAGCAGTACTTC
TRBV29-1	NA	TRBJ1-5	many	CSAEEGSNQPQHF	TGCAGCGCTGAGGAAGGGAGCAATCAGCCCCAGCATTTT